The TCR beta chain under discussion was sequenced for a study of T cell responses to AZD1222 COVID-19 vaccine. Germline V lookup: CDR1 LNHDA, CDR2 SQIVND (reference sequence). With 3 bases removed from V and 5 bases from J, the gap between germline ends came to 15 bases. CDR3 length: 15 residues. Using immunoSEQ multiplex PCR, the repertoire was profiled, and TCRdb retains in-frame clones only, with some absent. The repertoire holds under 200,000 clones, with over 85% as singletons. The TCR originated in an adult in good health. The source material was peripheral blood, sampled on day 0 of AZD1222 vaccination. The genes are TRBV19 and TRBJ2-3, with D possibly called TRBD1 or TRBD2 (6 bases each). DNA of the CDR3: TGTGCCAGTAGTATGCAGGGGCGAGCGGGAGATACGCAGTATTTT. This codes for CASSMQGRAGDTQYF.